These 13 T cell receptor beta chains were sequenced from one sample in a study of vaccination and CD4 T cells after COVID-19. The Oncomine TCR Beta short-read assay sequenced DNA from cultured CD4+ T cells. TCRdb used MiXCR to reprocess the PCR reads, holding one entry per CDR3 protein. The sample holds more than 7,500 distinct CDR3 sequences, roughly 42% seen once. These receptors have no known antigen. Treatment reported: roughly 10-day PBMC culture with coronavirus spike peptide pools or control peptides (ViraFEST assay). The unexposed donor gave CD4+ T cells before the COVID-19 pandemic (2011-2018). Sequencing was carried out using CD4+ T cells from blood, cultured in vitro. These receptors came from a human donor in good health.

This clonotype came up a few times. The V call is TRBV20-1, the J call TRBJ2-1, with D possibly being TRBD1 or TRBD2 (5 bases each). Trimming stripped 0 bases from V and 10 bases from J, with 25 bases between. The CDR3 covers 17 residues. Germline assignment: CDR1 DFQATT and CDR2 SNEGSKA (reference sequence). In DNA, the CDR3 is TGCAGTGCTAGAGATCCTAGATCCCCCTTAGATGGGACGGAGCAGTTCTTC. It is translated as CSARDPRSPLDGTEQFF.

The chain joins TRBV10-3 to TRBJ1-2; D is undetermined. Trimming cost V 3 bases and J 7 bases, with 18 bases left between them. This CDR3 has 15 amino acids. From germline, CDR1 is ENHRY and CDR2 SYGVKD. Here the CDR3 DNA reads TGTGCCATCAGTGAATCCGCCAGAACCCTTTCTGGCTACACCTTC. Amino acids: CAISESARTLSGYTF.

In its sample, this clonotype is medium-sized (0.01 to 0.1%). This sequence joins TRBV20-1 and TRBJ2-3, with TRBD2 as a possible D gene (6 bases). The CDR3 is 16 amino acids. The germline V gene encodes CDR1 DFQATT and CDR2 SNEGSKA (reference sequence). Trimming pared 0 bases from V and 2 bases from J, leaving 15 bases between. The CDR3, as DNA: TGCAGTGCTAGAGATCGCGCCGGGAGTGTCACAGATACGCAGTATTTT. Translating gives CSARDRAGSVTDTQYF.

A single count supports this clonotype. The J gene is TRBJ2-1, the V gene TRBV5-1, with 9 bases that match TRBD2. The trim removed 4 bases at V and 0 bases at J, leaving 11 bases unmatched. The CDR3 is made up of 18 amino acids. CDR1 and CDR2 from the germline V gene are SGHRS and YFSETQ. The CDR3 protein is CASSQRLAGSSSYNEQFF. CDR3 bases: TGCGCCAGCAGCCAGCGCCTAGCGGGATCAAGCTCCTACAATGAGCAGTTCTTC. The variable domain in full, with the rest retrieved from reference TRBV5-1 and TRBJ2-1, is KAGVTQTPRYLIKTRGQQVTLSCSPISGHRSVSWYQQTPGQGLQFLFEYFSETQRNKGNFPGRFSGRQFSNSRSEMNVSTLELGDSALYLCASSQRLAGSSSYNEQFFGPGTRLTVL.

This clonotype turned up a few times. The V and J genes are TRBV6-5 and TRBJ1-2; TRBD1 might be the D (6 bases). V was cut by 1 base and J by 4 bases, with 10 bases left in between. The CDR3 length is 14 residues. CDR1 MNHEY and CDR2 SVGAGI come from the germline V gene. The CDR3: CASSYFGGPYGYTF. CDR3 nucleotides: TGTGCCAGCAGTTACTTCGGGGGGCCCTATGGCTACACCTTC.

The gene calls are TRBV4-3 and TRBJ2-1; possibly TRBD2 for D (7 bases). Germline assignment: CDR1 LGHNA and CDR2 YSLEER. The ends were cut back, 1 base at V and 7 bases at J, with 20 bases in the middle. This CDR3 region has 17 residues. For the CDR3, the DNA is TGCGCCAGCAGCCAAGGCCGCGGGGGCCGGTACGGGAATGAGCAGTTCTTC. Translated: CASSQGRGGRYGNEQFF.

The chain combines TRBV7-9 with TRBJ2-5, with TRBD1 identical over 12 bases. CDR3 size: 17 residues. Germline trimming cut 4 bases from V and 1 base from J; bases unmatched to any gene: 7. Germline CDR1 reads SEHNR; CDR2 reads FQNEAQ (reference sequence). Written as DNA, the CDR3 is TGTGCCAGCAGCTACCGCCGGGACAGGGGGCGCCAAGAGACCCAGTACTTC. Its protein product is CASSYRRDRGRQETQYF.

This clonotype turned up a few times. This chain joins TRBV10-1 and TRBJ1-4; D not resolved. This CDR3 comprises 12 residues. In germline, CDR1 is WNHNN, CDR2 SYGVQD (reference sequence). Trimming stripped 5 bases from V and 5 bases from J, with 6 bases between. This CDR3 is CASSMGNEKLFF. The CDR3, as DNA: TGCGCCAGCAGTATGGGGAATGAAAAACTGTTTTTT.

V is TRBV7-8 and J is TRBJ1-2; weak D call: TRBD1 (5 bases). This CDR3 contains 16 residues. Germline V lookup: CDR1 SGHVS, CDR2 FQNEAQ. The V gene lost 1 base and the J gene lost 4 bases, with 16 bases spanning the gap. This CDR3 is CASSLGLTGTVYGYTF. Written as DNA, the CDR3 is TGTGCCAGCAGCTTAGGCTTGACCGGGACCGTCTATGGCTACACCTTC.

This clonotype has only one observation. The V and J genes are TRBV27 and TRBJ2-1, with 10 nucleotides matching TRBD2. There are 15 residues in the CDR3. V dropped 3 bases and J dropped 9; count of bases not matched to a gene: 8. Per the germline V gene, CDR1 is MNHEY and CDR2 is SMNVEV (reference sequence). This CDR3 is CASSLGLAGVLEQFF. The CDR3 DNA sequence: TGTGCCAGCAGTTTGGGGCTAGCGGGAGTCCTTGAGCAGTTCTTC.

The J gene is TRBJ2-1, the V gene TRBV29-1, with D unresolved. The V end was cut by 1 base, the J end by 0 bases, with 7 bases between. In germline, CDR1 is SQVTM, CDR2 ANQGSEA. The CDR3 has 14 amino acids. The CDR3 region has the DNA TGCAGCGTTGAAGGGAGCCGCTCCTACAATGAGCAGTTCTTC. This codes for CSVEGSRSYNEQFF.

This clonotype has only a few counts. This chain joins TRBV6-1 and TRBJ2-1; D gene ambiguous. The V end was cut by 6 bases, the J end by 0 bases, with 12 bases between. The germline V gene has CDR1 MNHNS and CDR2 SASEGT. CDR3 length equals 15 residues. In nucleotides, the CDR3 is TGTGCCAGCAGGACGAGCTGGAGCTCCTACAATGAGCAGTTCTTC. Amino acid sequence: CASRTSWSSYNEQFF.

This clonotype was detected only a few times. This chain joins TRBV6-1 and TRBJ2-5; 8 positions agree with TRBD2. V was clipped by 7 bases and J by 5 bases; unmatched bases: 9. Germline CDR1 is MNHNS and CDR2 is SASEGT. CDR3 length equals 14 residues. The CDR3 sequence is CASIPGRGGETQYF. DNA for the CDR3: TGTGCCAGCATACCCGGGAGGGGTGGGGAGACCCAGTACTTC.